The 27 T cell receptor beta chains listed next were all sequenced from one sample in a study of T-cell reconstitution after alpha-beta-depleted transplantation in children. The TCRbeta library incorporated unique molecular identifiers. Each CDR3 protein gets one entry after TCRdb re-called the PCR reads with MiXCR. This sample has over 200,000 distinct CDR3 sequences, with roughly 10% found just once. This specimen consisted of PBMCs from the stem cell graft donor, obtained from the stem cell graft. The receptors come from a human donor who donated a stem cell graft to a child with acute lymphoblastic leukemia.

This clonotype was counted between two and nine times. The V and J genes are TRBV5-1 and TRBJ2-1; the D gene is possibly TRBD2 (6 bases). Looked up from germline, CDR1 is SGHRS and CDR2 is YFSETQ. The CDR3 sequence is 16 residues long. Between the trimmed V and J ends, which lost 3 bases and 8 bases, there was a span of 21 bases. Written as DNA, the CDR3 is TGCGCCAGCAGCTCCCGGGGAGGTTTCGGGGCGGATGAGCAGTTCTTC. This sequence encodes CASSSRGGFGADEQFF. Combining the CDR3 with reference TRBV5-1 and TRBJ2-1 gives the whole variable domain KAGVTQTPRYLIKTRGQQVTLSCSPISGHRSVSWYQQTPGQGLQFLFEYFSETQRNKGNFPGRFSGRQFSNSRSEMNVSTLELGDSALYLCASSSRGGFGADEQFFGPGTRLTVL.

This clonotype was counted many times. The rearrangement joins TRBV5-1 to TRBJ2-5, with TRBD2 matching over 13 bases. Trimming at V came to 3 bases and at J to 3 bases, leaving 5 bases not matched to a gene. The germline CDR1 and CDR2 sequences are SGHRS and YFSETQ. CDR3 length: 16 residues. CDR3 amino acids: CASSSGGLAGEETQYF. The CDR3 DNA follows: TGCGCCAGCAGCTCCGGTGGACTAGCGGGAGAAGAGACCCAGTACTTC.

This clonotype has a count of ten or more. This CDR3 is CASSQDRLPIRLASPRVEQYF. In nucleotides, the CDR3 is TGCGCCAGCAGCCAAGATCGTCTCCCAATTCGTTTGGCCTCACCCCGGGTCGAGCAGTACTTC. The V and J genes are TRBV4-1 and TRBJ2-7; no clear D. The CDR3 is 21 amino acids. The germline V gene has CDR1 MGHRA and CDR2 YSYEKL. V lost 0 bases, J lost 6 bases, and 33 bases lay in between.

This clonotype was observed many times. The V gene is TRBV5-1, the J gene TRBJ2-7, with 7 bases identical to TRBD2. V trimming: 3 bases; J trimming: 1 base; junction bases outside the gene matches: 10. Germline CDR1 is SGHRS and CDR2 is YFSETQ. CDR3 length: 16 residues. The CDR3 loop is CASSSTEGGVSYEQYF. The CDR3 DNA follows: TGCGCCAGCAGCTCCACAGAGGGAGGGGTTTCCTACGAGCAGTACTTC.

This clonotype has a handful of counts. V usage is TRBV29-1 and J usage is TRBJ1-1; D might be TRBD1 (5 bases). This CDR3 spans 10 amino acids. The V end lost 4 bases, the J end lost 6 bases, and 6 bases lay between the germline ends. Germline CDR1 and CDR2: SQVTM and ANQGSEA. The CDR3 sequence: CSVGGSEAFF. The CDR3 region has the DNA TGCAGCGTTGGGGGGTCTGAAGCTTTCTTT.

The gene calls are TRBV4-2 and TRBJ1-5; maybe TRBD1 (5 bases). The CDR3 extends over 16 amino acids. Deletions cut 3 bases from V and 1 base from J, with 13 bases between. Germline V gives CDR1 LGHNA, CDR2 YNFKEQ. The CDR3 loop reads CASSHSAGPSNQPQHF. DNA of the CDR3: TGTGCCAGCAGCCATAGTGCGGGACCCAGCAATCAGCCCCAGCATTTT.

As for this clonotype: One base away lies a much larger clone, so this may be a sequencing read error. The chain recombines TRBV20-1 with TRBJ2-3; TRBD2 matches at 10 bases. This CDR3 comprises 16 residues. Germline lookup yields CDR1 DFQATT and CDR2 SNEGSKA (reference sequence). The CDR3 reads CSAQALAGAHTDTHYF. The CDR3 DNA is TGCAGTGCCCAGGCTCTAGCGGGGGCCCACACAGATACGCATTATTTT.

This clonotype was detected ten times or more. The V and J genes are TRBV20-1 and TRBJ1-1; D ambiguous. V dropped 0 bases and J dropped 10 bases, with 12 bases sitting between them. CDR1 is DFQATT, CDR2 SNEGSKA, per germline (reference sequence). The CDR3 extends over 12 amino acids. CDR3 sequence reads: CSARDTSRGAFF. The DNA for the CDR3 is TGCAGTGCTAGAGACACAAGCCGTGGAGCTTTCTTT.

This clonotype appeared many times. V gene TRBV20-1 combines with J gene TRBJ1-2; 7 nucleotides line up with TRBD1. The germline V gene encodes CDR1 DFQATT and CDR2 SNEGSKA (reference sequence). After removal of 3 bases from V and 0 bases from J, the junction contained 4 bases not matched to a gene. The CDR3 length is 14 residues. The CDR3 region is CSASTGQTNYGYTF. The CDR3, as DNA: TGCAGTGCTAGCACGGGACAGACTAACTATGGCTACACCTTC.

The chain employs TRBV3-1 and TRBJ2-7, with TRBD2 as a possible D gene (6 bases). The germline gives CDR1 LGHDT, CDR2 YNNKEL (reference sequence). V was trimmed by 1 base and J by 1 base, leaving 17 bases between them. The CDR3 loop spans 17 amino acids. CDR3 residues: CASSQVVWRDGSYEQYF. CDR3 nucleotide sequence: TGTGCCAGCAGCCAAGTCGTCTGGCGGGATGGGTCCTACGAGCAGTACTTC.

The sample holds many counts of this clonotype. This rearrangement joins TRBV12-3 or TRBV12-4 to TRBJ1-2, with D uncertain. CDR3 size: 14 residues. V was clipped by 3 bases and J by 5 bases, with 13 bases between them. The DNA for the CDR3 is TGTGCCAGCAGTTTTCTTCGGGGTTCTTATGGCTACACCTTC. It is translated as CASSFLRGSYGYTF.

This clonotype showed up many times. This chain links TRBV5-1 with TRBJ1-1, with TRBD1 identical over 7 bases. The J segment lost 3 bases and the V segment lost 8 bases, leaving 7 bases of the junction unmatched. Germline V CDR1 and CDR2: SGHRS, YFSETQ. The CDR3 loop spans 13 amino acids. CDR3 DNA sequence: TGCGCCAGTCGAATTCAGGGGGACACTGAAGCTTTCTTT. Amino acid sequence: CASRIQGDTEAFF.

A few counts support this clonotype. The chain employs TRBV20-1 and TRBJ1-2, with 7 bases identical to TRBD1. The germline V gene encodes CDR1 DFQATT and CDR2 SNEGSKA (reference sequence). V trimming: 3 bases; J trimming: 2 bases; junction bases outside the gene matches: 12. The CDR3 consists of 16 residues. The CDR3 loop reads CSASNFLTGRNYGYTF. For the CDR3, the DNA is TGCAGTGCTAGTAATTTTTTGACAGGGAGAAACTATGGCTACACCTTC.

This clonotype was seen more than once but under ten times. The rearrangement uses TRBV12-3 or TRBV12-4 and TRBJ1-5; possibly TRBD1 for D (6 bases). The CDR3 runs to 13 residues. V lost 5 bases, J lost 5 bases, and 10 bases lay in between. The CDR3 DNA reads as TGTGCCAGCAGTCCGACAGGAGATCAGCCCCAGCATTTT. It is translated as CASSPTGDQPQHF.

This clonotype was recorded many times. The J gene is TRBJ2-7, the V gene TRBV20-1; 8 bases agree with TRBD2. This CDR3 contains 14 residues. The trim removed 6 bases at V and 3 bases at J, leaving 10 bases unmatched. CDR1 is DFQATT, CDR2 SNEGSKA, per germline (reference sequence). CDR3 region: CSAGGGRGYYEQYF. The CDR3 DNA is TGCAGTGCCGGGGGGGGACGGGGCTACTACGAGCAGTACTTC.

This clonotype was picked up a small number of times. CDR3 in DNA: TGCGCCAGCAGCCAAGTCCGTGAGGATCAGCCCCAGCATTTT. Amino acid sequence: CASSQVREDQPQHF. V is TRBV4-1 and J is TRBJ1-5; D remains ambiguous. V lost 1 base, J lost 5 bases, and 9 bases lay in between. Germline V gives CDR1 MGHRA, CDR2 YSYEKL. This CDR3 region has 14 residues.

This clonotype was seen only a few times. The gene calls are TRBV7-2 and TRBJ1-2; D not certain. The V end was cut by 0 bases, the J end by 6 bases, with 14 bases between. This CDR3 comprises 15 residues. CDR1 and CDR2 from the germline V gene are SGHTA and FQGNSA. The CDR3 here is CASSLAEGIFDGYTF. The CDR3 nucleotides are TGTGCCAGCAGCTTAGCTGAGGGTATTTTTGATGGCTACACCTTC.

The CDR3 sequence: CAWSGGAILQPQHF. CDR3 sequence (DNA): TGTGCCTGGAGTGGGGGGGCTATCCTCCAGCCCCAGCATTTT. This chain connects TRBV30 to TRBJ1-5; possibly TRBD1 for D (6 bases). Germline assignment: CDR1 GTSNPN and CDR2 SVGIG (reference sequence). Trimming pared 1 base from V and 7 bases from J, leaving 14 bases between. The CDR3 has 14 amino acids.

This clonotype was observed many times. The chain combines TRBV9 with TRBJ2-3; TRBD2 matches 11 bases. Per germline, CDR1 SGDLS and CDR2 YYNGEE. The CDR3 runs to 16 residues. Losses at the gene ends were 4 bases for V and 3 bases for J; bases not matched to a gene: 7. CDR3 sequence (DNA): TGTGCCAGCAGCACGACTAGCGGGGTATCGACAGATACGCAGTATTTT. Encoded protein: CASSTTSGVSTDTQYF. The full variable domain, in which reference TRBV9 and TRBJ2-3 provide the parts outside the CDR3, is DSGVTQTPKHLITATGQRVTLRCSPRSGDLSVYWYQQSLDQGLQFLIQYYNGEERAKGNILERFSAQQFPDLHSELNLSSLELGDSALYFCASSTTSGVSTDTQYFGPGTRLTVL.

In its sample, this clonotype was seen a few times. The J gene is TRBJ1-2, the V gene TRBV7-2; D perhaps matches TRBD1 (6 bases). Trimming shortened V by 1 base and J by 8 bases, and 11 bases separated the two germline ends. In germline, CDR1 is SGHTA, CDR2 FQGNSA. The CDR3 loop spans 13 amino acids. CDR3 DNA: TGTGCCAGCAGCTTAGAGGGGGAACGAGGCTACACCTTC. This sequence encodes CASSLEGERGYTF.

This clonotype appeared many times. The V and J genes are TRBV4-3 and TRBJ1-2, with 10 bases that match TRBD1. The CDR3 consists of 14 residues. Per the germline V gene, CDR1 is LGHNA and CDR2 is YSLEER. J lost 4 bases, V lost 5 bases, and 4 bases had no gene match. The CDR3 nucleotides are TGCGCCAGCAGCAGGGACAGGGGAAGCTATGGCTACACCTTC. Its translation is CASSRDRGSYGYTF.

The DNA for the CDR3 is TGTGCCAGCAACCTCTTGGGAGGGACAGATACGCAGTATTTT. The encoded protein is CASNLLGGTDTQYF. The J gene is TRBJ2-3, the V gene TRBV5-5, with 7 bases lining up with TRBD2. Germline loops: CDR1 SGHKS, CDR2 YYEKEE (reference sequence). The CDR3 has 14 amino acids. V lost 6 bases to trimming and J lost 3 bases; unmatched junction nucleotides: 7.

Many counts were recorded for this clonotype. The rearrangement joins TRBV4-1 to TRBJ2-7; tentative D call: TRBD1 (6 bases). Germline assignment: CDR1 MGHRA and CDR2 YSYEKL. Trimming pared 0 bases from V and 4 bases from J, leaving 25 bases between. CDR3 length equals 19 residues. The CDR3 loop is CASSQDDWVKEPRGYEQYF. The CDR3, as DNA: TGCGCCAGCAGCCAAGATGATTGGGTAAAGGAACCTAGGGGGTACGAGCAGTACTTC.

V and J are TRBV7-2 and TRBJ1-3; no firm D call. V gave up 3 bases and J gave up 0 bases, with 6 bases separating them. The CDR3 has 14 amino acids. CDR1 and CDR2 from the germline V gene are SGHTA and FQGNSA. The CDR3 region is CASSFGDSGNTIYF. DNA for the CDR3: TGTGCCAGCAGCTTCGGAGACTCTGGAAACACCATATATTTT. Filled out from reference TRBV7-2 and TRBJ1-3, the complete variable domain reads GAGVSQSPSNKVTEKGKDVELRCDPISGHTALYWYRQSLGQGLEFLIYFQGNSAPDKSGLPSDRFSAERTGGSVSTLTIQRTQQEDSAVYLCASSFGDSGNTIYFGEGSWLTVV.

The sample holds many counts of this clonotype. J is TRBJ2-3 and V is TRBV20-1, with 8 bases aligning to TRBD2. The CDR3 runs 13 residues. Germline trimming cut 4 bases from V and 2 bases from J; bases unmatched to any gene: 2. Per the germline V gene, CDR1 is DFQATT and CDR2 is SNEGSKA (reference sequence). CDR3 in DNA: TGCAGTGCTAAGCGGGGGAACACAGATACGCAGTATTTT. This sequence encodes CSAKRGNTDTQYF.

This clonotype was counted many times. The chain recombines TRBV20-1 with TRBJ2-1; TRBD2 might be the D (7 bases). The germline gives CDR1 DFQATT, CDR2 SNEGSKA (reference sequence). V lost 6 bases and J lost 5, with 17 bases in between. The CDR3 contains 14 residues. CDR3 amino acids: CSAREGGPNNEQFF. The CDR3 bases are TGCAGTGCCCGTGAGGGGGGGCCCAACAATGAGCAGTTCTTC.

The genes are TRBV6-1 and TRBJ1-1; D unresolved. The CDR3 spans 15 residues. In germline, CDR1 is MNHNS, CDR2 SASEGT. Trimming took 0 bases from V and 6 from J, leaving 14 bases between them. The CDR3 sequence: CASSEAHYGRAEAFF. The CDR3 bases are TGTGCCAGCAGTGAAGCTCATTACGGACGTGCTGAAGCTTTCTTT.